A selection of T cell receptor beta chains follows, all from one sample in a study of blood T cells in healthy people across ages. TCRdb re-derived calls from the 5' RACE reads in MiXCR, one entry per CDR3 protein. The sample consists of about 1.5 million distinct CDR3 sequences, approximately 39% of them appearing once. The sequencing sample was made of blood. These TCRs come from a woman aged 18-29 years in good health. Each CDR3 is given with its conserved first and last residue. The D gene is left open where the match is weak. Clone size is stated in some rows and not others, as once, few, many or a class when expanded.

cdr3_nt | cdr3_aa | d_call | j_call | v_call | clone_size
TGTGCCAGCAGCATCCTGGATGAGCAGTTCTTC | CASSILDEQFF | . | TRBJ2-1 | TRBV12-3/TRBV12-4 | few
TGTGCCAGCAGCGTAGAAGGAACGGCATATGGCTACACCTTC | CASSVEGTAYGYTF | . | TRBJ1-2 | TRBV9 | few
TGTGCCAGCAGCCCCCACCGGACTGAAGCTTTCTTT | CASSPHRTEAFF | . | TRBJ1-1 | TRBV7-2 | .
TGTGCCAGCAGTTCACAGGGTATCGCTGGAAACACCATATATTTT | CASSSQGIAGNTIYF | . | TRBJ1-3 | TRBV27 | .
TGTGCCAGCAGCTTAGCTGGGACTAGCGCCACAGATACGCAGTATTTT | CASSLAGTSATDTQYF | TRBD2 | TRBJ2-3 | TRBV7-2 | .
TGTGCCAGCAGCCAAGTAGCGGCCTCCTACAATGAGCAGTTCTTC | CASSQVAASYNEQFF | . | TRBJ2-1 | TRBV14 | .
TGCGCCAGCAGCCCTGGTGCCCTGAGAGATACGCAGTATTTT | CASSPGALRDTQYF | . | TRBJ2-3 | TRBV5-1 | .
TGCAGTGCTAGATTTCACCCCCGGGACTACTTGGGTACGCAGTATTTT | CSARFHPRDYLGTQYF | TRBD2 | TRBJ2-3 | TRBV20-1 | few
TGTGCCATCAGTGAGATTGAAATTTATAGCAATCAGCCCCAGCATTTT | CAISEIEIYSNQPQHF | . | TRBJ1-5 | TRBV10-3 | few
TGCGCCAGCATGAAGGGTACAGGGAGCGGGGAGCTGTTTTTT | CASMKGTGSGELFF | . | TRBJ2-2 | TRBV5-1 | .
TGCAGCGTTGGCGAGGCAGCGGACCAAGAGGCCCAGTACTTC | CSVGEAADQEAQYF | . | TRBJ2-5 | TRBV29-1 | .
TGTGCCAGCAGTTTGCGAGGAACTGGGGCCAACGTCCTGACTTTC | CASSLRGTGANVLTF | . | TRBJ2-6 | TRBV12-3/TRBV12-4 | many
TGCGCCAGCAGCTTGGGTTTTGAGTACACTGAAGCTTTCTTT | CASSLGFEYTEAFF | . | TRBJ1-1 | TRBV5-1 | few
TGTGCCAGCAGCTCTCGACTCCGCACAGATCCGCAGTATTTT | CASSSRLRTDPQYF | . | TRBJ2-3 | TRBV7-3 | .
TGTGCCAGCAGCTCAGCGGGGAGGCGCACAGATACGCAGTATTTT | CASSSAGRRTDTQYF | TRBD2 | TRBJ2-3 | TRBV11-2 | .
TGTGCCAGCAGAACTAGTAGGGATGAGCAGTTCTTC | CASRTSRDEQFF | . | TRBJ2-1 | TRBV27 | few
TGTGCCAGCAGCCTTTCGCGGACCCAGTACTTC | CASSLSRTQYF | . | TRBJ2-5 | TRBV12-3/TRBV12-4 | .
TGTGCCAGCAGCTTAGGGACTTGGAAAGGTTCTACCGAGGGAGCTTTCTTT | CASSLGTWKGSTEGAFF | . | TRBJ1-1 | TRBV7-9 | .
TGCGCCAGCAGCAAAGAATCTAGCGCTAGCTCCTACGAGCAGTACTTC | CASSKESSASSYEQYF | . | TRBJ2-7 | TRBV4-3 | .
TGTGCCAGTTCTGTGGGGGACTCCTACGAGCAGTACTTC | CASSVGDSYEQYF | . | TRBJ2-7 | TRBV9 | many
TGTGCCAGCAGTGCAATAGCGGGGGATTACACCGGGGAGCTGTTTTTT | CASSAIAGDYTGELFF | TRBD2 | TRBJ2-2 | TRBV6-1 | .
TGTGCCAGCAGAGACCCGGGACTAATCGATAAAAACATTCAGTACTTC | CASRDPGLIDKNIQYF | TRBD2 | TRBJ2-4 | TRBV6-1 | .
TGTGCCAGCAGCCAAGTTCCCGGGGCCTCGGGTGAGCAGTTCTTC | CASSQVPGASGEQFF | . | TRBJ2-1 | TRBV4-2 | .
TGTGCCAGCAGTTGGGCGGGGAGCTCCTACGAGCAGTACTTC | CASSWAGSSYEQYF | . | TRBJ2-7 | TRBV27 | .
TGTGCCAGCAGCTTCGGTGGGGGAGGAGGCACTGAAGCTTTCTTT | CASSFGGGGGTEAFF | . | TRBJ1-1 | TRBV7-9 | few
TGTGCCAGCAGCTTAGTTCAGGGGAACCACGAGCAGTACTTC | CASSLVQGNHEQYF | . | TRBJ2-7 | TRBV7-9 | .
TGTGCCAGCAGTCGGACTAGCGGGGGGCCTCACAATGAGCAGTTCTTC | CASSRTSGGPHNEQFF | TRBD2 | TRBJ2-1 | TRBV12-3/TRBV12-4 | .
TGCAGTGCTAGTGCAAGCTCCTACAATGAGCAGTTCTTC | CSASASSYNEQFF | . | TRBJ2-1 | TRBV20-1 | .
TGTGCCAGCAGCAGTTTCTCCCGGGACTTTCTCCAAGAGACCCAGTACTTC | CASSSFSRDFLQETQYF | . | TRBJ2-5 | TRBV13 | .
TGTGCCAGCAGCCTCACCGGGACAACCTCCCCTGAAGCTTTCTTT | CASSLTGTTSPEAFF | . | TRBJ1-1 | TRBV7-3 | .
TGCAGCGTTGATAACAGGGCTGTTGGAGAGACCCAGTACTTC | CSVDNRAVGETQYF | . | TRBJ2-5 | TRBV29-1 | .
TGTGCCAGCAGCCGCCAGGGGGGGTCGGGAAATTCACCCCTCCACTTT | CASSRQGGSGNSPLHF | TRBD1 | TRBJ1-6 | TRBV7-9 | .
TGTGCCAGCAGCTTAGATCTTCAGACAGCGACCTACGAGCAGTACTTC | CASSLDLQTATYEQYF | . | TRBJ2-7 | TRBV11-2 | .
TGTGCCTCCACCCCCACGGGCCTGAACACTGAAGCTTTCTTT | CASTPTGLNTEAFF | . | TRBJ1-1 | TRBV7-2 | many
TGCGCCAGCAGCCCGGCCGGGACCTATAGCAATCAGCCCCAGCATTTT | CASSPAGTYSNQPQHF | . | TRBJ1-5 | TRBV5-1 | few
TGTGCCAGCAGTTACCTCAGCGGCTCCGACGAGCAGTACTTC | CASSYLSGSDEQYF | . | TRBJ2-7 | TRBV12-3/TRBV12-4 | .
TGTGCCAGCAGTCCCCTCTTTCCAGATACGCAGTATTTT | CASSPLFPDTQYF | . | TRBJ2-3 | TRBV27 | .
TGTGCCAGCAGTTCCCATGGCGGGCTGAGGCGGACGGCCGTAGCTTTCTTT | CASSSHGGLRRTAVAFF | . | TRBJ1-1 | TRBV6-5 | .
TGTGCCAGCAGCTTAGCGATGGGCTACGAGCAGTACTTC | CASSLAMGYEQYF | . | TRBJ2-7 | TRBV7-2 | .
TGTGCCAGCAGCTCGACTAGCGGGGGGGTCAATAAGCAGTTCTTC | CASSSTSGGVNKQFF | TRBD2 | TRBJ2-1 | TRBV7-9 | .
TGTGCCAGCAACTCGCGGGACCACACCTATGGCTACACCTTC | CASNSRDHTYGYTF | . | TRBJ1-2 | TRBV7-9 | .
TGTGCCAGCAGTTCCACCGGACCAGGGGGGGATCAGCCCCAGCATTTT | CASSSTGPGGDQPQHF | TRBD1 | TRBJ1-5 | TRBV12-3/TRBV12-4 | few
TGCAGCGTTGAAGAGGGACAAAACTACGAGCAGTACTTC | CSVEEGQNYEQYF | . | TRBJ2-7 | TRBV29-1 | .
TGTGCCACCAGCAGAGCTCGACAGAACTATGGCTACACCTTC | CATSRARQNYGYTF | . | TRBJ1-2 | TRBV15 | .
TGTGCCAGCCATCGGAAAGGAAGCGGGAATGATCAGGAGACCCAGTACTTC | CASHRKGSGNDQETQYF | TRBD2 | TRBJ2-5 | TRBV12-3/TRBV12-4 | .
TGTGCCAGCAGTTTTCGGGAGCAGAATGAGCAGTTCTTC | CASSFREQNEQFF | . | TRBJ2-1 | TRBV27 | few
TGTGCCAGCAGTTACTCCGGGACTAGCAATGAGCAGTTCTTC | CASSYSGTSNEQFF | TRBD2 | TRBJ2-1 | TRBV6-6 | few
TGTGCCAGCAGCGCTGCCGCCTTGAACACCGGGGAGCTGTTTTTT | CASSAAALNTGELFF | . | TRBJ2-2 | TRBV9 | .
TGCAGCGTTCTAGACAGGGCTGGGGCCAACGTCCTGACTTTC | CSVLDRAGANVLTF | TRBD1 | TRBJ2-6 | TRBV29-1 | .
TGTGCCAGCAGTCTACAAACCTTCAATGAGCAGTTCTTC | CASSLQTFNEQFF | . | TRBJ2-1 | TRBV12-3/TRBV12-4 | .
TGTGCCAGCAGCAGGGGACTTCACTACAATGAGCAGTTCTTC | CASSRGLHYNEQFF | . | TRBJ2-1 | TRBV11-1 | few
TGTGCCAGCAGTTTAAGGCGGCTAGCGGGGAGGGCAGATACGCAGTATTTT | CASSLRRLAGRADTQYF | TRBD2 | TRBJ2-3 | TRBV12-3/TRBV12-4 | .
TGTGCCAGCAGCTTAAAGAGGGGTTTCGGCGACAATGAGCAGTTCTTC | CASSLKRGFGDNEQFF | . | TRBJ2-1 | TRBV13 | .
TGTGCCAGCAGTGAGAGGGTTTCGGGGATCTATGGCTACACCTTC | CASSERVSGIYGYTF | . | TRBJ1-2 | TRBV6-1 | .
TGTGCCAGCAGGTCGACGGGAAAATCCTACGAGCAGTACTTC | CASRSTGKSYEQYF | . | TRBJ2-7 | TRBV7-9 | .
TGTGCCGTCCTAAGGCTAAACTACGAGCAGTACTTC | CAVLRLNYEQYF | . | TRBJ2-7 | TRBV6-1 | .
TGTGCCAGCAGCTTAAATACTAACCGGGGTGGCTACACCTTC | CASSLNTNRGGYTF | . | TRBJ1-2 | TRBV7-2 | .